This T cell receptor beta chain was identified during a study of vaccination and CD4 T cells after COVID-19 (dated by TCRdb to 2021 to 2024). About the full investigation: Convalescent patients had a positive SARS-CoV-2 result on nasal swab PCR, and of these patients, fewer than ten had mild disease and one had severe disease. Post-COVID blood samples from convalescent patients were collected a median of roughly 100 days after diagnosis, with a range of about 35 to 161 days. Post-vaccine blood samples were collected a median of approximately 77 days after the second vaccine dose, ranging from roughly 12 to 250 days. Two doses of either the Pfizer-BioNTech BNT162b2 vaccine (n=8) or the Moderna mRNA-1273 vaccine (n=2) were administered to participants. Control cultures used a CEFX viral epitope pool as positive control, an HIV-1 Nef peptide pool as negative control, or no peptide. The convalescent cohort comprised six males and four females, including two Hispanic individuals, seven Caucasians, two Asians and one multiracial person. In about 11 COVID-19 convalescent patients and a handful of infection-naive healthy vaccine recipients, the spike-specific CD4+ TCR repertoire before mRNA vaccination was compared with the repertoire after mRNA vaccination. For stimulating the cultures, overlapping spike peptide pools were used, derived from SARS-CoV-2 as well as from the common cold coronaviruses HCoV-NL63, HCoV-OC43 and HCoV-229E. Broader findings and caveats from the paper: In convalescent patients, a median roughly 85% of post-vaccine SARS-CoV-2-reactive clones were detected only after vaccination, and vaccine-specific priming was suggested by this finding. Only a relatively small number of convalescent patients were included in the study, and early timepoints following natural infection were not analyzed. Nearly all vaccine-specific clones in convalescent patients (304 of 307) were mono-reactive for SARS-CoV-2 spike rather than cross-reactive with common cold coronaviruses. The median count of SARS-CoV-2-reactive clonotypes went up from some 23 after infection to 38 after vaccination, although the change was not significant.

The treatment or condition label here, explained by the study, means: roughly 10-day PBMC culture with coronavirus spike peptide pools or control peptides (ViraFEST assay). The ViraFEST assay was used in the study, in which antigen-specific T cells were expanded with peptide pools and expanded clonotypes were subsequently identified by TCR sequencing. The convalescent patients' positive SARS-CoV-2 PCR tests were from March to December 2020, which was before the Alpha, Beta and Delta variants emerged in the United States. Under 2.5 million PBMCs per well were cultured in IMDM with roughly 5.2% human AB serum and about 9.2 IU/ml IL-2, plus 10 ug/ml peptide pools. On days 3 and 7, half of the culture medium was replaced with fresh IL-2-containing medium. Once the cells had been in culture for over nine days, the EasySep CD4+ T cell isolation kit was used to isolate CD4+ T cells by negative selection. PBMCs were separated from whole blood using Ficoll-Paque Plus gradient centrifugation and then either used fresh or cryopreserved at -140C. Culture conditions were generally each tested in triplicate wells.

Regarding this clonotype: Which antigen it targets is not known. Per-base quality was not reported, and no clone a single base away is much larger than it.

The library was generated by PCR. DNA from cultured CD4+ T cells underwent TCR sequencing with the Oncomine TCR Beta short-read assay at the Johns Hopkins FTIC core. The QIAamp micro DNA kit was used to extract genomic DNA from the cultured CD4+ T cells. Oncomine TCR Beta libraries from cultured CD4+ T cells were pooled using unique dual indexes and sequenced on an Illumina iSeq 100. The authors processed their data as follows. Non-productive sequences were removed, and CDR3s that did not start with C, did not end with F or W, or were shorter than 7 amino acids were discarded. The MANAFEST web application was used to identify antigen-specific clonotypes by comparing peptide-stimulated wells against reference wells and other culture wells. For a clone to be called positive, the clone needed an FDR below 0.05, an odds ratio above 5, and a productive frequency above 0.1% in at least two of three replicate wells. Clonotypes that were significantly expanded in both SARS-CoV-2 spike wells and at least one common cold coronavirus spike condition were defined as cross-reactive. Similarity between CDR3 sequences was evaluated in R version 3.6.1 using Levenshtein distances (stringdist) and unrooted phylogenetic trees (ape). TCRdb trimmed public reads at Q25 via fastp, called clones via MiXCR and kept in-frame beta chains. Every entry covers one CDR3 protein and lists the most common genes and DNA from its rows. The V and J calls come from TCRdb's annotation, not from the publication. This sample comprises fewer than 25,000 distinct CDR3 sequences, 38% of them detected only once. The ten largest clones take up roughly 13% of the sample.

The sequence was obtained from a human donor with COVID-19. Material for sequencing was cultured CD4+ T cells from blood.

The CDR3 region: CASRRTGREQYF. The DNA is TGTGCCAGCAGGCGGACAGGTCGGGAGCAGTACTTC. The chain links TRBV11-2 with TRBJ2-7, and 7 junction bases match TRBD1. The germline V gene yields SGHAT for CDR1 and FQNNGV for CDR2. The CDR3 runs 12 amino acids, cysteine and phenylalanine included. The read is trimmed to its CDR3 DNA, 36 bases read in frame from base 1. Relative to germline, V is missing 6 bases and J is missing 7 bases, with 6 bases of the junction outside any gene match.